This TCR beta chain was sequenced for a study of T cells in Graves' hyperthyroidism and ophthalmopathy. Study background: Peripheral blood was acquired at first diagnosis, ahead of any therapy whatsoever.

TCR beta CDR3 sequences were amplified from RNA transcripts. The HTBI primer set served for first-round RT-PCR of the TCR CDR3. TCRdb passed the multiplex PCR reads through MiXCR, listing each CDR3 protein once. Seen here are a few hundred thousand distinct CDR3 sequences, less than 25% observed once, and the top ten hold roughly 29%. Study-wide findings and caveats: Ophthalmopathy, as predicted by the model, came a median 6.5 months after the prediction. Patients with ophthalmopathy were separated from those with stable hyperthyroidism by a 13 V-J model.

This clonotype showed up just a few times. Its cognate antigen is unknown. This CDR3 contains 14 residues. Germline values: CDR1 MNHEY, CDR2 SVGAGI. The V and J ends lost 2 bases and 4 bases respectively, with 11 bases between them. The diagnostic basis comprised clinical symptoms, serum thyroxine and TRAb, thyroid ultrasound and orbital computed tomography. Material: blood. V is TRBV6-5 and J is TRBJ1-1; maybe TRBD1 (6 bases). The sequence was collected from a man between 18 and 29 years old with Graves' hyperthyroidism. CDR3 coding DNA: TGTGCCAGCAGTTACGCAGGGGAAGGCACTGAAGCTTTCTTT. This gives the protein CASSYAGEGTEAFF.